This T cell receptor beta chain was retrieved from a study of cytomegalovirus exposure and HLA in healthy donors. The study, taken as a whole, reports: Some public TCRs appeared in many individuals, while most sequences were rare. The study labeled more than 150 TCR beta chains cytomegalovirus-associated. Earlier results showed most TCR beta V segments being productive about 87% or about 30% of the time.

This clone showed up just a few times. The target antigen is unknown. PCR primers comprised 60 Vbeta and 13 Jbeta primers. Using immunoSEQ multiplex PCR, the repertoire was profiled, and TCRdb retains in-frame clones only, with some absent. The table shows about 110,000 clones, with around 72% occurring only once. CDR1 is SGDLS and CDR2 is YYNGEE in the germline V gene. V shed 0 bases and J 9 bases; nucleotides not matched to a gene: 14. The CDR3 has 18 amino acids. The clonotype originates from a man aged 25-40 years in good health and CMV-seronegative. Sample: PBMCs. The rearrangement uses TRBV9 and TRBJ2-1, with TRBD2 identical over 11 bases. The CDR3 loop reads CASSVEAGSGGAGIEQFF. In DNA, the CDR3 is TGTGCCAGCAGCGTAGAAGCGGGTAGCGGGGGGGCTGGGATTGAGCAGTTCTTC. The complete variable domain, with remaining parts taken from reference TRBV9 and TRBJ2-1, reads DSGVTQTPKHLITATGQRVTLRCSPRSGDLSVYWYQQSLDQGLQFLIQYYNGEERAKGNILERFSAQQFPDLHSELNLSSLELGDSALYFCASSVEAGSGGAGIEQFFGPGTRLTVL.